One and the same sample provided the 25 T cell receptor beta chains below, sequenced in a study of T cell changes during pregnancy in multiple sclerosis. Assay: immunoSEQ multiplex PCR; the TCRdb copy retains only in-frame clones and omits some. The sample lists roughly 87,000 clones; 85% to 95% were seen once. The source material was peripheral blood, sampled in the third trimester of pregnancy. The receptors stem from a female donor in good health, enrolled as a control in a pregnancy study.

The rearrangement joins TRBV5-1 to TRBJ2-2; a weak D match, TRBD2 (5 bases). The ends were cut back, 3 bases at V and 7 bases at J, with 7 bases in the middle. This CDR3 region has 12 residues. CDR1 and CDR2 from the germline V gene are SGHRS and YFSETQ. The DNA for the CDR3 is TGCGCCAGCAGCTCCGGGATCGGGGAGCTGTTTTTT. This translates into CASSSGIGELFF.

V usage is TRBV30 and J usage is TRBJ2-2; 7 bases match TRBD2. Germline V lookup: CDR1 GTSNPN, CDR2 SVGIG (reference sequence). After removal of 0 bases from V and 2 bases from J, the junction contained 3 bases not matched to a gene. The CDR3 runs to 15 residues. The CDR3 is CAWSVGTTNTGELFF. Here the CDR3 DNA reads TGTGCCTGGAGTGTCGGGACTACTAACACCGGGGAGCTGTTTTTT. Full variable domain (outside the CDR3, taken from reference TRBV30 and TRBJ2-2): SQTIHQWPATLVQPVGSPLSLECTVEGTSNPNLYWYRQAAGRGLQLLFYSVGIGQISSEVPQNLSASRPQDRQFILSSKKLLLSDSGFYLCAWSVGTTNTGELFFGEGSRLTVL.

V gene TRBV2 combines with J gene TRBJ2-1; D is perhaps TRBD1 (6 bases). The CDR3 runs 13 residues. Germline CDR1 and CDR2: SNHLY and FYNNEI. Trimming left V 6 bases short and J 8 bases short, with 14 bases between. The CDR3 protein is CASRRTVGDEQFF. DNA for the CDR3: TGTGCCAGCAGAAGGACAGTGGGGGATGAGCAGTTCTTC.

This sequence joins TRBV29-1 and TRBJ2-4, with no clear D. There are 14 residues in the CDR3. V lost 4 bases and J 0 bases, leaving 10 bases between the germline ends. Germline V gene lookup returns CDR1 SQVTM and CDR2 ANQGSEA. CDR3 nucleotides: TGCAGCGTTGTTTCCTCTCTAGCCAAAAACATTCAGTACTTC. Translated, it gives CSVVSSLAKNIQYF.

The rearrangement links TRBV7-6 to TRBJ2-7; 7 bases are shared with TRBD2. Germline loops: CDR1 SGHVS, CDR2 FNYEAQ. The CDR3 contains 14 residues. J gave up 3 bases and V 4 bases, and 6 bases lay outside the gene matches. The CDR3 sequence is CASSSGGALYEQYF. CDR3 DNA sequence: TGTGCCAGCAGCTCGGGGGGTGCCCTCTACGAGCAGTACTTC.

The chain uses TRBV28 and TRBJ1-2; 10 bases are shared with TRBD1. Germline CDR1 and CDR2: MDHEN and SYDVKM. This CDR3 is built from 12 residues. The CDR3 DNA sequence: TGTGGAACCGGGACAGGGGTTGGCGGCTACACCTTC. This sequence encodes CGTGTGVGGYTF.

The rearrangement joins TRBV2 to TRBJ2-7; D remains ambiguous. Per the germline V gene, CDR1 is SNHLY and CDR2 is FYNNEI. The CDR3 has 14 amino acids. The germline V and J ends were trimmed by 4 bases and 0 bases, with 10 bases remaining between them. The CDR3 region has the DNA TGTGCCAGCAGTGCTGAGATTAGCTCCTACGAGCAGTACTTC. Its translation: CASSAEISSYEQYF.

The V gene is TRBV2, the J gene TRBJ2-1; possibly TRBD1 for D (7 bases). This CDR3 region has 15 residues. V lost 4 bases and J 4 bases, leaving 14 bases between the germline ends. The germline gives CDR1 SNHLY, CDR2 FYNNEI. The CDR3 region is CASSVVTGTYNEQFF. In DNA, the CDR3 is TGTGCCAGCAGTGTGGTGACAGGGACTTACAATGAGCAGTTCTTC.

The rearrangement joins TRBV6-5 to TRBJ2-7; possible D gene TRBD2, 5 bases. Germline V gives CDR1 MNHEY, CDR2 SVGAGI. Trimming shortened V by 4 bases and J by 0 bases, and 16 bases separated the two germline ends. The CDR3 has 16 amino acids. The CDR3 region is CASSSDGLWSSYEQYF. DNA of the CDR3: TGTGCCAGCAGTTCGGACGGACTCTGGAGCTCCTACGAGCAGTACTTC.

The CDR3 DNA follows: TGCGCCAGCAGCTTGAATTCGCAATCCGGACTAGCGGGAGACAGCCAGTACTTC. Translated, it gives CASSLNSQSGLAGDSQYF. The chain employs TRBV5-1 and TRBJ2-5, with 13 bases lining up with TRBD2. J gave up 10 bases and V 1 base, and 16 bases lay outside the gene matches. Per germline, CDR1 SGHRS and CDR2 YFSETQ. This CDR3 comprises 18 residues.

V gene TRBV2 combines with J gene TRBJ2-7, with 12 bases identical to TRBD2. The CDR3 spans 14 residues. CDR1 and CDR2 from the germline V gene are SNHLY and FYNNEI. The V and J ends lost 6 bases and 5 bases, in that order; junction bases with no gene match: 5. In nucleotides, the CDR3 is TGTGCCAGCAGAATCGGACTAGCGGGAAACGAGCAGTACTTC. It yields the protein CASRIGLAGNEQYF.

The chain carries TRBV4-1 and TRBJ2-7; TRBD1 matches 8 bases. CDR3 size: 14 residues. Germline trimming cut 2 bases from V and 2 bases from J; bases unmatched to any gene: 2. Germline V gene data show CDR1 as MGHRA and CDR2 as YSYEKL. CDR3 protein: CASSQRDRPYEQYF. The CDR3 bases are TGCGCCAGCAGCCAAAGGGACAGGCCCTACGAGCAGTACTTC.

This clone has more than one count but fewer than ten. The chain employs TRBV30 and TRBJ1-1, with 8 bases that match TRBD1. Trimming at V came to 4 bases and at J to 1 base, leaving 5 bases not matched to a gene. This CDR3 spans 14 amino acids. Germline CDR1 and CDR2: GTSNPN and SVGIG (reference sequence). The CDR3 DNA sequence: TGTGCCTGGAAAAAAGACAGGGGGAACACTGAAGCTTTCTTT. Residues: CAWKKDRGNTEAFF.

This rearrangement joins TRBV5-1 to TRBJ2-1, with 10 bases that match TRBD2. V trimming: 3 bases; J trimming: 2 bases; junction bases outside the gene matches: 5. CDR3 length: 16 amino acids. From germline, CDR1 is SGHRS and CDR2 YFSETQ. CDR3 protein: CASSWTSGTTYNEQFF. CDR3 sequence (DNA): TGCGCCAGCAGCTGGACTAGCGGAACCACCTACAATGAGCAGTTCTTC.

This clone was recorded once. The gene calls are TRBV5-4 and TRBJ1-2; 9 bases agree with TRBD1. The V gene end was trimmed by 3 bases and the J gene end by 4 bases; junction bases not matched to a gene: 4. The CDR3 extends over 14 amino acids. The germline CDR1 and CDR2 sequences are SGHNT and YYREEE (reference sequence). CDR3 DNA sequence: TGTGCCAGCAGCTCGGACAGGGGAAGCTATGGCTACACCTTC. Its protein is CASSSDRGSYGYTF.

The chain combines TRBV6-1 with TRBJ2-4; D remains unclear. V gave up 2 bases and J gave up 13 bases, with 12 bases separating them. Per the germline V gene, CDR1 is MNHNS and CDR2 is SASEGT. The CDR3 is 12 residues long. CDR3 DNA sequence: TGTGCCAGCAGTGAATTGTTGGGCTTGCAGTACTTC. Translation gives CASSELLGLQYF.

The V gene is TRBV7-9, the J gene TRBJ2-3; TRBD2 aligns across 7 bases. Germline-derived CDR1 and CDR2 are SEHNR and FQNEAQ (reference sequence). The CDR3 is made up of 17 amino acids. V lost 1 base and J lost 4; bases outside the gene matches: 11. The CDR3 region is CASSLGMGEGQADTQYF. The CDR3 DNA is TGTGCCAGCAGCTTAGGAATGGGGGAGGGCCAAGCAGATACGCAGTATTTT.

This chain connects TRBV7-9 to TRBJ2-5, with a weak D call TRBD2 (6 bases). The germline V gene has CDR1 SEHNR and CDR2 FQNEAQ (reference sequence). V was shortened by 5 bases and J by 4 bases, with 20 bases between the two germline ends. The CDR3 is made up of 16 amino acids. In DNA form, the CDR3 reads TGTGCCAGCAGCGCTAAAGGGTCTGGGGAGGCAGAGACCCAGTACTTC. It translates to CASSAKGSGEAETQYF. Complete variable domain (other parts from reference TRBV7-9 and TRBJ2-5): DTGVSQNPRHKITKRGQNVTFRCDPISEHNRLYWYRQTLGQGPEFLTYFQNEAQLEKSRLLSDRFSAERPKGSFSTLEIQRTEQGDSAMYLCASSAKGSGEAETQYFGPGTRLLVL.

The rearrangement joins TRBV19 to TRBJ2-1; 12 positions agree with TRBD2. The V gene end was trimmed by 1 base and the J gene end by 10 bases; junction bases not matched to a gene: 14. From germline, CDR1 is LNHDA and CDR2 SQIVND (reference sequence). This CDR3 spans 18 amino acids. In DNA form, the CDR3 reads TGTGCCAGTAGTATAGGCATCCGGACTAGCGGGACGAGGGGCGAGCAGTTCTTC. Its translation is CASSIGIRTSGTRGEQFF.

The chain recombines TRBV19 with TRBJ2-2, with D maybe TRBD2 (5 bases). Germline V gene data show CDR1 as LNHDA and CDR2 as SQIVND (reference sequence). CDR3 size: 15 residues. Between the trimmed V and J ends, which lost 5 bases and 4 bases, there was a span of 14 bases. CDR3 bases: TGTGCCAGTAGTTCCCCTTGGGCGGGCACCGGGGAGCTGTTTTTT. Its protein product is CASSSPWAGTGELFF.

This chain uses TRBV27 with TRBJ1-1; TRBD1 matches at 11 bases. Germline lookup yields CDR1 MNHEY and CDR2 SMNVEV (reference sequence). J lost 4 bases, V lost 4 bases, and 5 bases had no gene match. The CDR3 sequence is 15 residues long. The CDR3 nucleotides read TGTGCCAGCAGTTCCTGGACAGGGGGCCGCACTGAAGCTTTCTTT. Translating it yields CASSSWTGGRTEAFF.

The chain joins TRBV4-1 to TRBJ2-7; 7 bases are a match to TRBD2. The germline V gene has CDR1 MGHRA and CDR2 YSYEKL. With V trimmed by 3 bases and J by 4 bases, 9 bases remained unmatched. The CDR3 consists of 15 residues. In nucleotides, the CDR3 is TGCGCCAGCAGCCACCCCGGGACTAAATCTTACGAGCAGTACTTC. As protein: CASSHPGTKSYEQYF.

This chain joins TRBV11-3 and TRBJ2-7; TRBD1 agrees at 10 bases. This CDR3 has 14 amino acids. From germline, CDR1 is SGHNT and CDR2 YENEEA. Trimming at V came to 8 bases and at J to 3 bases, leaving 7 bases not matched to a gene. Written as DNA, the CDR3 is TGTGCCAGCGGGGGGGGACAGGGGATCTACGAGCAGTACTTC. It encodes CASGGGQGIYEQYF.

As concerns this clone: The identical CDR3 is also encoded by other nucleotide sequences in the sample. The chain carries TRBV28 and TRBJ1-2; 9 bases align to TRBD1. Germline V CDR1 and CDR2: MDHEN, SYDVKM. The CDR3 runs 13 residues. The V segment lost 6 bases and the J segment 8 bases; nucleotides outside the gene matches: 7. CDR3 nucleotide sequence: TGTGCCAGCAGCCTACAGGGGGCGAGGGGCTACACCTTC. Protein: CASSLQGARGYTF.

For the CDR3, the DNA is TGTGCCAGCAGCTCCCGGCGGTCGAACACTGAAGCTTTCTTT. Translated, it gives CASSSRRSNTEAFF. V and J are TRBV7-2 and TRBJ1-1; no clear D. V was trimmed by 4 bases and J by 1 base, leaving 10 bases between them. Germline V lookup: CDR1 SGHTA, CDR2 FQGNSA. The CDR3 runs to 14 residues.